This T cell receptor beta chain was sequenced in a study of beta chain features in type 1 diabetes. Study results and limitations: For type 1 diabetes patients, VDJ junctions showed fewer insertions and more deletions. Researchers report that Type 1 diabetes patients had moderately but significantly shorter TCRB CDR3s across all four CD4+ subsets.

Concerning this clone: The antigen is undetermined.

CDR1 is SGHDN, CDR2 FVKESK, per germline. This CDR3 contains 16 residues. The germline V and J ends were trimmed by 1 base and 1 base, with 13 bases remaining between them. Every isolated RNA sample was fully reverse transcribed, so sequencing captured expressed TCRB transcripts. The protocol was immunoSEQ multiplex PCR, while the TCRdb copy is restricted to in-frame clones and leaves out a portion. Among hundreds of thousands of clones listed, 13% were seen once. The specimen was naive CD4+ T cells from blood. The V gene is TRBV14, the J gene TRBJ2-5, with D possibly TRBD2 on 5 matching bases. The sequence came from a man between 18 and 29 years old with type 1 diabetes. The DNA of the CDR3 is TGTGCCAGCAGCCAAGCCACCGGCGGGTTCCAAGAGACCCAGTACTTC. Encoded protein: CASSQATGGFQETQYF.